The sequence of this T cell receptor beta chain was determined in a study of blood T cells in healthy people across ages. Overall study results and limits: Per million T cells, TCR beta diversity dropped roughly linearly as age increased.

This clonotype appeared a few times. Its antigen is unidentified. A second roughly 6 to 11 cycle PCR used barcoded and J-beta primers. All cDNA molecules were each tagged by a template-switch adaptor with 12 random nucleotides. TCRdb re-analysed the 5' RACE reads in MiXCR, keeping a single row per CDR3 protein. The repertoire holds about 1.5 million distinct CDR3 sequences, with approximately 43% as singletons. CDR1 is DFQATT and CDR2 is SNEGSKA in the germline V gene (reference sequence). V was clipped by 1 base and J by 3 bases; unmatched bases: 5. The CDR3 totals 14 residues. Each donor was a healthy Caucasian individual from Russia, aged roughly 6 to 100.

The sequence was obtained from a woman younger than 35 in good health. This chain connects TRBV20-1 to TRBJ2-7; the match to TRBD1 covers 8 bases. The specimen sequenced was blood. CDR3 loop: CSARVRTGSYEQYF. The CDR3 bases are TGCAGTGCTAGAGTGAGGACAGGGAGCTACGAGCAGTACTTC.